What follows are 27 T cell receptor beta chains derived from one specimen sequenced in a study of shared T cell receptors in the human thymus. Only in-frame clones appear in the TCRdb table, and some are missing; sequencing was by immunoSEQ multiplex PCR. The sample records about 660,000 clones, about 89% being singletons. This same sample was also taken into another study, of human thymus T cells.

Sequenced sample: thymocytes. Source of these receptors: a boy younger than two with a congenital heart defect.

Written as DNA, the CDR3 is TGTGCCAGCAGCTTAGTAGAGGTTGAAGCTTTCTTT. This sequence encodes CASSLVEVEAFF. The chain has TRBV7-9 and TRBJ1-1; D unclear. The CDR3 runs to 12 residues. The V end lost 1 base, the J end lost 7 bases, and 7 bases lay between the germline ends. Looked up from germline, CDR1 is SEHNR and CDR2 is FQNEAQ (reference sequence).

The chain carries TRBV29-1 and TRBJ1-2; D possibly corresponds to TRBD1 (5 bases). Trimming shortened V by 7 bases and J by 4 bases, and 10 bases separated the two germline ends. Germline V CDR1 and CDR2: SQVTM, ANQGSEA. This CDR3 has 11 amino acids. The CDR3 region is CSGQGGYGYTF. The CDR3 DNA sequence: TGCAGCGGCCAGGGAGGCTATGGCTACACCTTC.

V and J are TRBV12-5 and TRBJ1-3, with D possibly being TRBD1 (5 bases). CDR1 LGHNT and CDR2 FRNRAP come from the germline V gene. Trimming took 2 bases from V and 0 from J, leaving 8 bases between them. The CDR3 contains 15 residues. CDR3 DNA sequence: TGTGCTAGTGGTTTGAAAACAGGCTCTGGAAACACCATATATTTT. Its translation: CASGLKTGSGNTIYF.

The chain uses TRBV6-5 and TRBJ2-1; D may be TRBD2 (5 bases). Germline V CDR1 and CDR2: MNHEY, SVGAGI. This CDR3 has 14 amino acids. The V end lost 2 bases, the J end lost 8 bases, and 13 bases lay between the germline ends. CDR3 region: CASSYKQTRDEQFF. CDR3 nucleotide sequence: TGTGCCAGCAGTTACAAACAAACTAGGGATGAGCAGTTCTTC.

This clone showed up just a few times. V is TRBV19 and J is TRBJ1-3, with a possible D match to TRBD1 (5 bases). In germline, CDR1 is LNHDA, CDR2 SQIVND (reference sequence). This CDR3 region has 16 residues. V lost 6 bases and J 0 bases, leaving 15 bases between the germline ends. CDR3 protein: CASSAIQGASGNTIYF. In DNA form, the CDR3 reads TGTGCCAGTAGCGCTATCCAAGGGGCCTCTGGAAACACCATATATTTT.

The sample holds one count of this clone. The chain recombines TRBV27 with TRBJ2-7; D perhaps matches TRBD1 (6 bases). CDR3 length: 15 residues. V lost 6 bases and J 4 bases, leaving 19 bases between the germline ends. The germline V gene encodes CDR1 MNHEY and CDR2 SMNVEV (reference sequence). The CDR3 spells CASRSRDTKEYEQYF. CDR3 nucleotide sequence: TGTGCCAGCAGGTCCCGGGACACGAAAGAGTACGAGCAGTACTTC.

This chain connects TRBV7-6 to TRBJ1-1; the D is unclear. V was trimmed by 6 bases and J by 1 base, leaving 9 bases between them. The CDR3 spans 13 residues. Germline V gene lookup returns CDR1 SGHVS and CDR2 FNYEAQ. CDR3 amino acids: CASRLGRNTEAFF. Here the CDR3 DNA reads TGTGCCAGCAGACTAGGACGGAACACTGAAGCTTTCTTT.

CDR3 coding DNA: TGTGCCAGTAGTGCCCGGACTAGCGGGAGAAGCCGCTCCTACAATGAGCAGTTCTTC. This translates into CASSARTSGRSRSYNEQFF. The gene calls are TRBV19 and TRBJ2-1, with 13 bases matching TRBD2. Germline CDR1 is LNHDA and CDR2 is SQIVND (reference sequence). The CDR3 length is 19 residues. V gave up 5 bases and J gave up 0 bases; unmatched junction bases: 10.

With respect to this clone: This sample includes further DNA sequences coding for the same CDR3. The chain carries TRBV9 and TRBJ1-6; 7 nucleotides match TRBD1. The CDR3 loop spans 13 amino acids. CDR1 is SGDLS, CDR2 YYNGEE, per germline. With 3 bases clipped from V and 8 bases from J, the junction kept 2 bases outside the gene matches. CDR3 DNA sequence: TGTGCCAGCAGCGCCACAGGGGATTCACCCCTCCACTTT. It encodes CASSATGDSPLHF.

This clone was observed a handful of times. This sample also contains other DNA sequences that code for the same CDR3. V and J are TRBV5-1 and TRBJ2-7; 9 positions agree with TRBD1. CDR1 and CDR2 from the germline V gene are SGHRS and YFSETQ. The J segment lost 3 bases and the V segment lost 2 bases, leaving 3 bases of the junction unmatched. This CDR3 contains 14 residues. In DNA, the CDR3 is TGCGCCAGCAGCTTAAGGGACAGGGACTACGAGCAGTACTTC. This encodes CASSLRDRDYEQYF.

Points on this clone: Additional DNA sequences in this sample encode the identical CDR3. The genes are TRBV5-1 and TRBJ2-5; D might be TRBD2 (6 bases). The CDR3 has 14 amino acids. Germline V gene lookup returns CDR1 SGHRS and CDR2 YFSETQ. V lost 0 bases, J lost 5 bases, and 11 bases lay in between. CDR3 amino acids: CASSLDRGGETQYF. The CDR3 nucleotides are TGCGCCAGCAGCTTGGATAGGGGAGGTGAGACCCAGTACTTC. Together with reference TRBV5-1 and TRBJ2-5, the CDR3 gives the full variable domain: KAGVTQTPRYLIKTRGQQVTLSCSPISGHRSVSWYQQTPGQGLQFLFEYFSETQRNKGNFPGRFSGRQFSNSRSEMNVSTLELGDSALYLCASSLDRGGETQYFGPGTRLLVL.

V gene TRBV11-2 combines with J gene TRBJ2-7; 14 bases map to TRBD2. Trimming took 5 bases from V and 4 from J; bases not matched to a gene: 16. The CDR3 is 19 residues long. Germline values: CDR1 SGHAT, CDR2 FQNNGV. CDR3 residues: CASSHYKMGLAGDLYEQYF. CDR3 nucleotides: TGTGCCAGCAGCCACTACAAGATGGGACTAGCGGGAGATTTATACGAGCAGTACTTC.

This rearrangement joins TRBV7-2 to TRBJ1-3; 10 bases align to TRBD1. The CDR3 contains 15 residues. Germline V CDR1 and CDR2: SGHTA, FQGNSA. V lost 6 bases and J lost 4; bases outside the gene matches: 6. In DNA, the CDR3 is TGTGCCAGCAGAGGGACAGGGGCTCCGGGAAACACCATATATTTT. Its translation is CASRGTGAPGNTIYF.

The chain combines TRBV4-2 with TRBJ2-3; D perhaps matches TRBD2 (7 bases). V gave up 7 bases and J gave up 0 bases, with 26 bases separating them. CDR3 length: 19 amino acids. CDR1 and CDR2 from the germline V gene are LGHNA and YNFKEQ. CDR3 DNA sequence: TGTGCCAGCACCTCATTTAGTCTCGGGGGGCCCCTTAGCACAGATACGCAGTATTTT. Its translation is CASTSFSLGGPLSTDTQYF.

The CDR3 region is CASSYSTREGGEQFF. CDR3 nucleotides: TGTGCCAGCAGTTACTCGACCCGGGAGGGCGGCGAGCAGTTCTTC. This chain joins TRBV6-5 and TRBJ2-1; 8 nucleotides align to TRBD2. The CDR3 has 15 residues. Germline CDR1 and CDR2: MNHEY and SVGAGI. J was trimmed by 10 bases and V by 0 bases; bases with no gene match: 8.

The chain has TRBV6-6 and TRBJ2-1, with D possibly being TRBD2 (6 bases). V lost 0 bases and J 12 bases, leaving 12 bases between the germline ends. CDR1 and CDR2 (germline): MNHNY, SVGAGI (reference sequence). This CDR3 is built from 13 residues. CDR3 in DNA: TGTGCCAGCAGTTACTCGGTCCGGCGGGGGCAGTTCTTC. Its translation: CASSYSVRRGQFF.

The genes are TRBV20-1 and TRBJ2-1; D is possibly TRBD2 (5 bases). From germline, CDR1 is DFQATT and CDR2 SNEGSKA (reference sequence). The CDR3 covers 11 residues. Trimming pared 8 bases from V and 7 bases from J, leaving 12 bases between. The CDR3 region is CSKLARNEQFF. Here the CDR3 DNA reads TGCAGTAAGCTAGCTCGTAATGAGCAGTTCTTC.

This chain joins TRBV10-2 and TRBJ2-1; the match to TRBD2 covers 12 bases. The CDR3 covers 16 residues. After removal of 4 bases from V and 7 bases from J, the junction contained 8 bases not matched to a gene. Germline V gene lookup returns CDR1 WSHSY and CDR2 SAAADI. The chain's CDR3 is CASSAASGRARNEQFF. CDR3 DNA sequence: TGCGCCAGCAGTGCTGCTAGCGGGAGGGCGAGGAATGAGCAGTTCTTC.

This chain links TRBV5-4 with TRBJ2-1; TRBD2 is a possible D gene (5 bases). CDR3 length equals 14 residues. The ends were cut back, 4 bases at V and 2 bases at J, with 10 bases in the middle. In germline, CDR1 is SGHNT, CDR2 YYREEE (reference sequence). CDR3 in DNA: TGTGCCAGCAGCCCGGAGGCGGCCTACAATGAGCAGTTCTTC. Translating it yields CASSPEAAYNEQFF.

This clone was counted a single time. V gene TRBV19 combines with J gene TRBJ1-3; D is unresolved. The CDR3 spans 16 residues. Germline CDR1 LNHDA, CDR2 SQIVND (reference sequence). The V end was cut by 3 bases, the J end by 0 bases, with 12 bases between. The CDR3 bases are TGTGCCAGTAGTATGCCCTTTACACGCTCTGGAAACACCATATATTTT. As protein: CASSMPFTRSGNTIYF.

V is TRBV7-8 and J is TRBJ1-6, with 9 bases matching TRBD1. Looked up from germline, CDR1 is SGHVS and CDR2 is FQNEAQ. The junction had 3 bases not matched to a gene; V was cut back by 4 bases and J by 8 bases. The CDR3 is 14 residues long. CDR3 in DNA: TGTGCCAGCAGCTACCGACAGGGGGATTCACCCCTCCACTTT. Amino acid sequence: CASSYRQGDSPLHF.

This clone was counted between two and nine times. The CDR3: CASSASGRLEGKQFF. The CDR3 DNA follows: TGTGCCAGCAGTGCTAGCGGGAGGTTAGAGGGCAAGCAGTTCTTC. The gene calls are TRBV6-1 and TRBJ2-1, with TRBD2 identical over 11 bases. After removal of 4 bases from V and 11 bases from J, the junction contained 10 bases not matched to a gene. This CDR3 has 15 amino acids. The germline CDR1 and CDR2 sequences are MNHNS and SASEGT.

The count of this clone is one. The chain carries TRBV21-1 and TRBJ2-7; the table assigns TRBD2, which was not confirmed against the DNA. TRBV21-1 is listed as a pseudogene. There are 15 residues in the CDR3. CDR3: CASSKGTSDNYEQYF. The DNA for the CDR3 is TGTGCCAGCAGCAAAGGGACTAGCGATAACTACGAGCAGTACTTC.

The CDR3 loop is CSVELQPTGVEQYF. In DNA, the CDR3 is TGCAGCGTTGAACTCCAACCGACGGGGGTCGAGCAGTACTTC. The gene calls are TRBV29-1 and TRBJ2-7; perhaps TRBD2 as D (6 bases). The ends were cut back, 2 bases at V and 6 bases at J, with 17 bases in the middle. From germline, CDR1 is SQVTM and CDR2 ANQGSEA. The CDR3 has 14 residues.

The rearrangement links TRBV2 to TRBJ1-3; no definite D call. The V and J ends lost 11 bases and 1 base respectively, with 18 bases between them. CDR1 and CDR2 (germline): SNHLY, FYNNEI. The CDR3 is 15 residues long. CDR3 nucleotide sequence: TGTGCCCGAAAGCAGGCAGGCCCTTCTGGAAACACCATATATTTT. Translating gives CARKQAGPSGNTIYF.

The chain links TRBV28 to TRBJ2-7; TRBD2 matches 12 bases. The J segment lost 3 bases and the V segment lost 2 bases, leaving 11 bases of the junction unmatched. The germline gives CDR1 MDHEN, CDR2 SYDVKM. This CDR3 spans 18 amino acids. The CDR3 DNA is TGTGCCAGCAGTTTAGGGCTAGCGGGGGGGCCAGACATCTACGAGCAGTACTTC. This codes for CASSLGLAGGPDIYEQYF.

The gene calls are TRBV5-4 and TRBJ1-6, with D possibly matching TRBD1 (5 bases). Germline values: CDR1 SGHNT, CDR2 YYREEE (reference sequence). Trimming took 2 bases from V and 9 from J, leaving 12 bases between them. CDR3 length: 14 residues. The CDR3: CASSLTREGSPLHF. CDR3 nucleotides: TGTGCCAGCAGCTTAACCAGGGAGGGTTCACCCCTCCACTTT.